This passage covers 27 T cell receptor beta chains from one sample sequenced in a study of PD-L1 blockade in urothelial cancer. Time point described: pretreatment peripheral blood. Some clones are missing from TCRdb's copy, which holds only in-frame ones; the method was immunoSEQ multiplex PCR. Here the sample spans approximately 71,000 clones, around 83% being singletons. The sample in question was PBMCs, obtained around atezolizumab (anti-PD-L1) treatment. The origin of the receptors is a woman aged 70-85 years with urothelial cancer.

The chain recombines TRBV11-3 with TRBJ2-3; D gene unclear. The germline gives CDR1 SGHNT, CDR2 YENEEA. V was clipped by 0 bases and J by 5 bases, with 6 bases between them. This CDR3 is 13 amino acids long. CDR3 nucleotide sequence: TGTGCCAGCAGCTTAGATCGAGGAGATACGCAGTATTTT. As protein: CASSLDRGDTQYF.

The V and J genes are TRBV2 and TRBJ2-1; 7 nucleotides line up with TRBD2. The ends lost 2 bases at V and 2 bases at J; junction bases unmatched: 12. This CDR3 region has 18 residues. Germline lookup yields CDR1 SNHLY and CDR2 FYNNEI. The CDR3 coding sequence is TGTGCCAGCAGTGAATGGGGAGGTCTAGCGGAGACCTACAATGAGCAGTTCTTC. It codes for CASSEWGGLAETYNEQFF.

The chain has TRBV29-1 and TRBJ2-5; TRBD2 matches at 14 bases. This CDR3 has 15 amino acids. Trimming cost V 0 bases and J 6 bases; bases outside gene matches: 3. The germline CDR1 and CDR2 sequences are SQVTM and ANQGSEA. For the CDR3, the DNA is TGCAGCGTTGAAGAAGGGACTAGCGGGAGACAGACCCAGTACTTC. The encoded protein is CSVEEGTSGRQTQYF.

The CDR3 is CASSFGTADEKLFF. The CDR3 bases are TGCGCCAGCAGTTTTGGGACAGCTGATGAAAAACTGTTTTTT. This rearrangement joins TRBV5-1 to TRBJ1-4; 7 bases align to TRBD1. The V gene end was trimmed by 5 bases and the J gene end by 6 bases; junction bases not matched to a gene: 7. Germline CDR1 reads SGHRS; CDR2 reads YFSETQ. The CDR3 has 14 amino acids.

There are a few counts of this clone. V and J are TRBV4-2 and TRBJ1-4; the D is unclear. The CDR3 consists of 12 residues. Germline V gene lookup returns CDR1 LGHNA and CDR2 YNFKEQ. The germline V and J ends were trimmed by 1 base and 7 bases, with 4 bases remaining between them. The CDR3: CASSQAREKLFF. CDR3 nucleotides: TGTGCCAGCAGCCAAGCCCGTGAAAAACTGTTTTTT.

This chain uses TRBV28 with TRBJ2-1; D may be TRBD2 (6 bases). Trimming left V 0 bases short and J 9 bases short, with 6 bases between. The length of the CDR3 is 12 residues. CDR1 is MDHEN and CDR2 is SYDVKM in the germline V gene. The CDR3 DNA sequence: TGTGCCAGCAGTTTATGGCGGGGTGAGCAGTTCTTC. Translated, it gives CASSLWRGEQFF. Variable domain in full (rest from reference TRBV28 and TRBJ2-1): DVKVTQSSRYLVKRTGEKVFLECVQDMDHENMFWYRQDPGLGLRLIYFSYDVKMKEKGDIPEGYSVSREKKERFSLILESASTNQTSMYLCASSLWRGEQFFGPGTRLTVL.

This sequence joins TRBV14 and TRBJ2-7; TRBD2 matches at 9 bases. CDR3 size: 16 residues. V dropped 3 bases and J dropped 1; count of bases not matched to a gene: 7. Germline CDR1 reads SGHDN; CDR2 reads FVKESK. In nucleotides, the CDR3 is TGTGCCAGCAGCCAGAAAGGGCTAGCGGGGTCCTACGAGCAGTACTTC. Encoded protein: CASSQKGLAGSYEQYF.

This clone was detected only once. The V and J genes are TRBV29-1 and TRBJ2-5, with TRBD2 matching 9 bases. Germline V gene lookup returns CDR1 SQVTM and CDR2 ANQGSEA. The V and J ends lost 5 bases and 7 bases, in that order; junction bases with no gene match: 5. This CDR3 contains 12 residues. The CDR3 reads CSVRTSEGTQYF. The CDR3 region has the DNA TGCAGCGTTCGGACTAGCGAGGGGACCCAGTACTTC.

The table lists this clone with a count of one. V gene TRBV6-5 combines with J gene TRBJ1-5, with TRBD1 identical over 7 bases. The CDR3 sequence is 13 residues long. Germline loops: CDR1 MNHEY, CDR2 SVGAGI. The ends lost 6 bases at V and 5 bases at J; junction bases unmatched: 4. The CDR3 loop reads CASRRTGHQPQHF. CDR3 DNA sequence: TGTGCCAGCAGAAGGACAGGCCATCAGCCCCAGCATTTT.

The gene calls are TRBV5-1 and TRBJ2-1; 7 bases map to TRBD2. After removal of 4 bases from V and 0 bases from J, the junction contained 4 bases not matched to a gene. Germline values: CDR1 SGHRS, CDR2 YFSETQ. The CDR3 runs to 15 residues. CDR3 in DNA: TGCGCCAGCAGCGGGGAGGGCGACTCCTACAATGAGCAGTTCTTC. Translation: CASSGEGDSYNEQFF. The full variable domain, its missing parts supplied by reference TRBV5-1 and TRBJ2-1, is KAGVTQTPRYLIKTRGQQVTLSCSPISGHRSVSWYQQTPGQGLQFLFEYFSETQRNKGNFPGRFSGRQFSNSRSEMNVSTLELGDSALYLCASSGEGDSYNEQFFGPGTRLTVL.

The chain has TRBV7-6 and TRBJ2-5; possibly TRBD2 for D (6 bases). Trimming shortened V by 5 bases and J by 7 bases, and 14 bases separated the two germline ends. CDR1 SGHVS and CDR2 FNYEAQ come from the germline V gene. The CDR3 loop spans 13 amino acids. CDR3 sequence reads: CASSADSGWTQYF. The CDR3 DNA sequence: TGTGCCAGCAGCGCCGACAGCGGGTGGACCCAGTACTTC.

The gene calls are TRBV15 and TRBJ1-1; possibly TRBD1 for D (6 bases). V was pared by 9 bases and J by 3 bases, with 14 bases between. CDR1 LNHNV and CDR2 YYDKDF come from the germline V gene (reference sequence). The CDR3 has 13 amino acids. CDR3 residues: CATGRGGDTEAFF. DNA for the CDR3: TGTGCCACGGGGAGAGGGGGAGACACTGAAGCTTTCTTT.

The V call is TRBV25-1, the J call TRBJ2-1; perhaps TRBD1 as D (5 bases). The CDR3 has 14 residues. Deletions cut 0 bases from V and 6 bases from J, with 9 bases between. Germline V CDR1 and CDR2: MGHDK, SYGVNS. As DNA, the CDR3 is TGTGCCAGCAGTGAATATAAAGGGGTCAATGAGCAGTTCTTC. Translating gives CASSEYKGVNEQFF.

V and J are TRBV21-1 and TRBJ1-4. TRBV21-1 is a documented pseudogene. The CDR3 runs to 17 residues. The CDR3 nucleotides are TGTGCCAGCAGGAAAGGGGAACAGGAGAGGAGGGATGAAAAACTGTTTTTT. Translation: CASRKGEQERRDEKLFF.

The CDR3 DNA sequence: TGTGCCAGCAGCTTAGGAGGGCGTTACGAGCAGTACTTC. This gives the protein CASSLGGRYEQYF. J is TRBJ2-7 and V is TRBV11-1, with TRBD2 as a possible D gene (5 bases). CDR3 length: 13 amino acids. Trimming removed 1 base from V and 4 bases from J, with 8 bases in between. Germline values: CDR1 SGHAT, CDR2 FQDESV (reference sequence). The full variable domain, its missing parts supplied by reference TRBV11-1 and TRBJ2-7, is EAEVAQSPRYKITEKSQAVAFWCDPISGHATLYWYRQILGQGPELLVQFQDESVVDDSQLPKDRFSAERLKGVDSTLKIQPAELGDSAMYLCASSLGGRYEQYFGPGTRLTVT.

This rearrangement joins TRBV4-1 to TRBJ2-7; 9 nucleotides line up with TRBD2. Germline V lookup: CDR1 MGHRA, CDR2 YSYEKL. V was pared by 3 bases and J by 5 bases, with 14 bases of the junction left unmatched. This CDR3 is 17 amino acids long. CDR3 DNA sequence: TGCGCCAGCAGCCAGCCGGGACTAGCAGCCCCCGAGCACGAGCAGTACTTC. This translates into CASSQPGLAAPEHEQYF.

This clone was seen more than once but under ten times. V and J are TRBV10-3 and TRBJ2-2; 13 bases are a match to TRBD2. Germline CDR1 and CDR2: ENHRY and SYGVKD. This CDR3 has 18 residues. J lost 3 bases, V lost 4 bases, and 8 bases had no gene match. The CDR3 DNA reads as TGTGCCATCAGTGGAGGGGGGACTAGCGGGGACCACACCGGGGAGCTGTTTTTT. Its protein is CAISGGGTSGDHTGELFF.

V gene TRBV7-8 combines with J gene TRBJ2-2, with TRBD2 matching 15 bases. This CDR3 contains 17 residues. With V trimmed by 3 bases and J by 1 base, 0 bases remained unmatched. The germline gives CDR1 SGHVS, CDR2 FQNEAQ. CDR3 coding DNA: TGTGCCAGCAGCTTGGGACTAGCGGGAGGGAACACCGGGGAGCTGTTTTTT. It specifies CASSLGLAGGNTGELFF.

The genes are TRBV10-3 and TRBJ2-3, with 8 bases identical to TRBD1. V shed 4 bases, J shed 1 base, and the junction held 4 bases outside the gene matches. From germline, CDR1 is ENHRY and CDR2 SYGVKD. The CDR3 sequence is 15 residues long. CDR3 amino acids: CAISGTGRRTDTQYF. The CDR3 DNA sequence: TGTGCCATCAGTGGGACAGGGAGGCGCACAGATACGCAGTATTTT.

The rearrangement links TRBV7-3 to TRBJ2-5, with 11 bases lining up with TRBD1. The trim removed 4 bases at V and 1 base at J, leaving 8 bases unmatched. Looked up from germline, CDR1 is SGHTA and CDR2 is FQGTGA. The CDR3 is 17 residues long. The CDR3 coding sequence is TGTGCCAGCAGCTATGGACAGGGGGCACCATTCCAAGAGACCCAGTACTTC. It translates to CASSYGQGAPFQETQYF.

The chain couples TRBV6-1 to TRBJ1-2; 9 bases line up with TRBD1. Germline V CDR1 and CDR2: MNHNS, SASEGT. Trimming took 5 bases from V and 6 from J; bases not matched to a gene: 10. The CDR3 is made up of 15 amino acids. The CDR3 DNA sequence: TGTGCCAGCAGTCCCGGGACAGGGCATCGGCATGGCTACACCTTC. It codes for CASSPGTGHRHGYTF.

This clone has a single count. The genes are TRBV19 and TRBJ2-2; weak D call: TRBD1 (6 bases). The germline CDR1 and CDR2 sequences are LNHDA and SQIVND (reference sequence). The CDR3 runs to 13 residues. Between the trimmed V and J ends, which lost 7 bases and 5 bases, there was a span of 11 bases. The CDR3 loop reads CASNAGTTGELFF. DNA of the CDR3: TGTGCCAGTAACGCAGGGACAACCGGGGAGCTGTTTTTT.

V and J are TRBV28 and TRBJ1-1; 10 bases map to TRBD1. In germline, CDR1 is MDHEN, CDR2 SYDVKM. Trimming at V came to 3 bases and at J to 1 base, leaving 5 bases not matched to a gene. There are 16 residues in the CDR3. CDR3 residues: CASSFLGQGTNTEAFF. In nucleotides, the CDR3 is TGTGCCAGCAGTTTCTTGGGACAGGGGACGAACACTGAAGCTTTCTTT.

This chain joins TRBV18 and TRBJ1-1; 7 bases line up with TRBD1. The CDR3 is 15 amino acids. Germline V gene data show CDR1 as KGHSH and CDR2 as LQKENI. After removal of 0 bases from V and 4 bases from J, the junction contained 5 bases not matched to a gene. CDR3 sequence reads: CASSPPGQGGTEAFF. The CDR3 coding sequence is TGTGCCAGCTCACCACCGGGCCAGGGGGGCACTGAAGCTTTCTTT.

V is TRBV18 and J is TRBJ2-5, with TRBD2 identical over 7 bases. Germline CDR1 reads KGHSH; CDR2 reads LQKENI. The CDR3 contains 16 residues. Trimming cost V 2 bases and J 1 base; bases outside gene matches: 7. CDR3 nucleotides: TGTGCCAGCTCACCAATCGGGATAGCGGGCCAAGAGACCCAGTACTTC. This gives the protein CASSPIGIAGQETQYF.

CDR3 loop: CASSLEQGARYGYTF. The CDR3 nucleotides read TGTGCCAGCAGCTTAGAACAGGGGGCTCGGTATGGCTACACCTTC. This chain links TRBV7-2 with TRBJ1-2, with 9 bases that match TRBD1. This CDR3 is 15 amino acids long. Germline trimming cut 1 base from V and 5 bases from J; bases unmatched to any gene: 5. Germline V gene data show CDR1 as SGHTA and CDR2 as FQGNSA.

This chain joins TRBV19 and TRBJ2-1; TRBD2 matches 14 bases. Germline V gene lookup returns CDR1 LNHDA and CDR2 SQIVND (reference sequence). J lost 6 bases, V lost 5 bases, and 9 bases had no gene match. There are 17 residues in the CDR3. CDR3 loop: CASSPRTSGRLLNEQFF. CDR3 bases: TGTGCCAGTAGTCCGCGGACTAGCGGGAGGCTACTCAATGAGCAGTTCTTC.